This T cell receptor (beta chain) originates from a study of T cells in Graves' hyperthyroidism and ophthalmopathy. There were TCR beta CDR3 regions amplified from RNA transcripts. TCR CDR3 regions were first amplified by RT-PCR with HTBI primers. TCRdb redid the calling of the multiplex PCR reads with MiXCR, one entry per CDR3 protein. The sample consists of hundreds of thousands of distinct CDR3 sequences, around 15% of them appearing once. The germline V and J ends were trimmed by 1 base and 3 bases, with 12 bases remaining between them. Per the germline V gene, CDR1 is SQVTM and CDR2 is ANQGSEA. The CDR3 sequence is 14 residues long. This clonotype was found a few times.

The chain carries TRBV29-1 and TRBJ1-1; D remains ambiguous. The source of this sequence is a young woman with Graves' hyperthyroidism. The sample taken for sequencing was blood. The CDR3 DNA is TGCAGCGTTGAAGGAAGGACGGTGGACACTGAAGCTTTCTTT. This codes for CSVEGRTVDTEAFF.